The clone carrying this T cell receptor (beta chain) has only a few counts. The sample is drawn from a study of immune reconstitution after stem cell transplant in scleroderma. The V and J ends lost 5 bases and 2 bases, in that order; junction bases with no gene match: 5. The CDR3 length is 15 residues. Germline V gene data show CDR1 as MNHEY and CDR2 as SMNVEV (reference sequence). Via MiXCR, TCRdb re-called the RT-PCR reads, giving one row per CDR3 protein. This table holds some 1,900 distinct CDR3 sequences, roughly 12% found once. This material was acquired before or after autologous hematopoietic stem cell transplantation (not recorded which). The receptor comes from a female donor with systemic sclerosis. This chain uses TRBV27 with TRBJ2-1, with 8 bases matching TRBD1. CDR3 nucleotides: TGTGCCAGCAGTACTCTGGACAGGGCCTACAATGAGCAGTTCTTC. This translates into CASSTLDRAYNEQFF.